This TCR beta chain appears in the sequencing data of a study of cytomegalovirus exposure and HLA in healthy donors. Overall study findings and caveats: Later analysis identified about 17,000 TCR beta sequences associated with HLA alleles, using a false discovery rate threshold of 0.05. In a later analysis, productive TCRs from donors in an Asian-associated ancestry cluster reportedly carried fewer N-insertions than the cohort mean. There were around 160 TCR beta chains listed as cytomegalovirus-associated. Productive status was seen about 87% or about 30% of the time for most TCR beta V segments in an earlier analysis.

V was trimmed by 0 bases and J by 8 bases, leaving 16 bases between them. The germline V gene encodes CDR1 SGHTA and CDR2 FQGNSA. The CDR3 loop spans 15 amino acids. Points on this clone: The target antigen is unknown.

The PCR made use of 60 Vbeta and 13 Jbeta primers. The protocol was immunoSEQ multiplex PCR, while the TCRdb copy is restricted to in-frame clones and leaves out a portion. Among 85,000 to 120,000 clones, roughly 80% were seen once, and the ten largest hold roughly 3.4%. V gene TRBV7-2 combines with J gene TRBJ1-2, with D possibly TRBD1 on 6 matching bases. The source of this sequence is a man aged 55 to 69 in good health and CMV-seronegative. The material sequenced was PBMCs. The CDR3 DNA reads TGTGCCAGCAGCTTAGCCGGGACACCAGGCGGGGGCTACACCTTC. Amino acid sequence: CASSLAGTPGGGYTF.